This TCR beta chain was obtained from a study of cytomegalovirus exposure and HLA in healthy donors. The study, taken as a whole, reports: Reportedly, fewer N-insertions than the approximately 610-donor mean appeared in an Asian-associated ancestry cluster in a later analysis.

CDR3 length: 14 residues. Germline V gene lookup returns CDR1 SGHDN and CDR2 FVKESK. J gave up 7 bases and V 2 bases, and 3 bases lay outside the gene matches. About this clone: The antigen is not known.

13 Jbeta primers and 60 Vbeta primers were used for the PCR. The data were produced by immunoSEQ multiplex PCR, yet TCRdb's version contains in-frame clones alone and is incomplete. The data hold some 200,000 clones, with approximately 80% observed a single time. The source material was PBMCs. J is TRBJ2-7 and V is TRBV14, with 12 bases lining up with TRBD1. The sequence was obtained from a boy between 2 and 10 years old in good health and CMV-seronegative. This chain's CDR3 is CASSQPGQGAEQYF. DNA of the CDR3: TGTGCCAGCAGCCAACCGGGACAGGGGGCAGAGCAGTACTTC. The complete variable domain, with remaining parts taken from reference TRBV14 and TRBJ2-7, reads EAGVTQFPSHSVIEKGQTVTLRCDPISGHDNLYWYRRVMGKEIKFLLHFVKESKQDESGMPNNRFLAERTGGTYSTLKVQPAELEDSGVYFCASSQPGQGAEQYFGPGTRLTVT.